These 9 T cell receptor beta chains originate from one sample sequenced in a study of T cells in Graves' hyperthyroidism and ophthalmopathy. The TCR beta CDR3 regions underwent amplification using RNA transcripts as the source. Using the HTBI primer set, a first-round RT-PCR was run on the TCR CDR3. Each CDR3 protein gets one entry after TCRdb re-called the multiplex PCR reads with MiXCR. The sample shows about 400,000 distinct CDR3 sequences, less than 20% of them seen only once. The source material was blood. The receptors originated from a woman aged 18-29 years with Graves' hyperthyroidism.

This clonotype was seen more than once but under ten times. V usage is TRBV10-3 and J usage is TRBJ2-1, with unresolved D. The CDR3 covers 16 residues. Germline lookup yields CDR1 ENHRY and CDR2 SYGVKD. Trimming took 0 bases from V and 7 from J, leaving 16 bases between them. The CDR3 is CAISESGPLTENEQFF. The CDR3 coding sequence is TGTGCCATCAGTGAGTCAGGGCCACTGACCGAGAATGAGCAGTTCTTC.

This sequence joins TRBV27 and TRBJ2-7, with TRBD1 matching over 8 bases. The CDR3 extends over 14 amino acids. The germline gives CDR1 MNHEY, CDR2 SMNVEV (reference sequence). Trimming at V came to 4 bases and at J to 6 bases, leaving 8 bases not matched to a gene. The CDR3 DNA sequence: TGTGCCAGCAGTTCGAGGCGGGACAGGCCCGAGCAGTACTTC. Amino acids: CASSSRRDRPEQYF.

This clonotype came up a few times. This chain joins TRBV19 and TRBJ1-5; D is ambiguous. The V and J ends lost 3 bases and 0 bases respectively, with 3 bases between them. Germline CDR1 is LNHDA and CDR2 is SQIVND (reference sequence). CDR3 length equals 13 residues. CDR3 sequence reads: CASSMGSNQPQHF. CDR3 nucleotide sequence: TGTGCCAGTAGTATGGGTAGCAATCAGCCCCAGCATTTT.

The CDR3 region has the DNA TGTGCCAGCAGCTTGGAGAGGGTCTACGAGCAGTACTTC. Its protein is CASSLERVYEQYF. This chain joins TRBV5-4 and TRBJ2-7, with a possible D match to TRBD2 (5 bases). Deletions cut 0 bases from V and 3 bases from J, with 7 bases between. Germline-derived CDR1 and CDR2 are SGHNT and YYREEE (reference sequence). This CDR3 has 13 amino acids.

The rearrangement joins TRBV27 to TRBJ2-2, with D perhaps matching TRBD1 or TRBD2 (5 bases each). CDR3 length equals 15 residues. The germline V gene has CDR1 MNHEY and CDR2 SMNVEV (reference sequence). Trimming pared 7 bases from V and 2 bases from J, leaving 14 bases between. CDR3 loop: CASNPIGGNTGELFF. The CDR3 nucleotides read TGTGCCAGCAATCCAATTGGGGGTAACACCGGGGAGCTGTTTTTT.

This clonotype showed up just a few times. The chain carries TRBV28 and TRBJ2-7; the D is unclear. Per the germline V gene, CDR1 is MDHEN and CDR2 is SYDVKM. The V gene lost 5 bases and the J gene lost 7 bases, with 9 bases spanning the gap. The CDR3 is 11 residues long. CDR3: CASSPFLEQYF. CDR3 sequence (DNA): TGTGCCAGCAGTCCCTTCTTGGAGCAGTACTTC.

The table lists this clonotype with a few counts. This chain links TRBV11-2 with TRBJ1-3, with a tentative D call TRBD1 (5 bases). The length of the CDR3 is 16 residues. V dropped 0 bases and J dropped 3 bases, with 12 bases sitting between them. The germline gives CDR1 SGHAT, CDR2 FQNNGV. The CDR3 DNA sequence: TGTGCCAGCAGCTTAGATGGGACTGCAAATGGAAACACCATATATTTT. It codes for CASSLDGTANGNTIYF. The entire variable domain, with the rest obtained from reference TRBV11-2 and TRBJ1-3, is as follows: EAGVAQSPRYKIIEKRQSVAFWCNPISGHATLYWYQQILGQGPKLLIQFQNNGVVDDSQLPKDRFSAERLKGVDSTLKIQPAKLEDSAVYLCASSLDGTANGNTIYFGEGSWLTVV.

The J gene is TRBJ2-1, the V gene TRBV20-1; a possible D gene is TRBD2 (5 bases). The germline gives CDR1 DFQATT, CDR2 SNEGSKA (reference sequence). Trimming pared 3 bases from V and 10 bases from J, leaving 13 bases between. The CDR3 contains 12 residues. CDR3 protein: CSASSSVREQFF. CDR3 DNA: TGCAGTGCTAGCAGTAGCGTGAGGGAGCAGTTCTTC.

This clonotype was counted only a few times. V is TRBV20-1 and J is TRBJ1-2, with D tentatively TRBD1 (6 bases). This CDR3 contains 14 residues. Per germline, CDR1 DFQATT and CDR2 SNEGSKA (reference sequence). The V end lost 5 bases, the J end lost 4 bases, and 17 bases lay between the germline ends. The CDR3 sequence: CSALGSGDLYGYTF. The CDR3 region has the DNA TGCAGTGCTCTTGGGTCAGGGGACCTCTATGGCTACACCTTC.